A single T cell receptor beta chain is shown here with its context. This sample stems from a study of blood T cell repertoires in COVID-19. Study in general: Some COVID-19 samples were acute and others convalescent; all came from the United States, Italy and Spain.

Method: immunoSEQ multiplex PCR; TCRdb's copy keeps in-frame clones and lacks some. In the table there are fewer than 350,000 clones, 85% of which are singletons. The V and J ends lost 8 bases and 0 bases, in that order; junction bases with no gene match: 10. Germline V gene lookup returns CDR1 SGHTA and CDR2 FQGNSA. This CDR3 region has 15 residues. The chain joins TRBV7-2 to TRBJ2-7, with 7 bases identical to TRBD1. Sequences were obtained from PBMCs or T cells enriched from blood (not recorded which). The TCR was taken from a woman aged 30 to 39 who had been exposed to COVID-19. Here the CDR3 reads CASPPPGQLSYEQYF. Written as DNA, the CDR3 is TGTGCCAGCCCCCCGCCGGGACAGCTCTCCTACGAGCAGTACTTC.